This T cell receptor (beta chain) was identified in a study of cytomegalovirus exposure and HLA in healthy donors. In this sample, this clone turned up once. The CDR3 spans 14 residues. J gave up 3 bases and V 2 bases, and 4 bases lay outside the gene matches. Germline CDR1 and CDR2: SQVTM and ANQGSEA. In the PCR, 60 Vbeta and 13 Jbeta primers were used. Source study methods: As a later analysis found, there were tens of millions of unique TCR beta chains, of which roughly 11 million were shared. TCRdb's table, derived via immunoSEQ multiplex PCR, lists solely in-frame clones and lacks some. That table supplies the V and J calls and clone size; D and trimming were determined from the DNA. This table has 100,000 or so clones, more than 60% appearing once.

The sample was PBMCs. The TCR sequence derives from a female donor in good health and CMV-seropositive. The chain joins TRBV29-1 to TRBJ2-7, with 10 bases that match TRBD1. CDR3 protein: CSVEFGDRGYEQYF. CDR3 DNA: TGCAGCGTTGAATTTGGGGACAGGGGCTACGAGCAGTACTTC.